This T cell receptor beta chain appears in the sequencing data of a study of post-analysis software for immune sequencing data. Study-level results: Relative to controls, patients had about 5 TRBV segments at higher frequency, with TRBV5-6, TRBV5-1 and TRBV20-1 among these.

Built from TCR beta cDNA, the libraries had unique molecular identifiers in them. TCRdb redid the calling of the PCR reads with MiXCR, one entry per CDR3 protein. The table records roughly 800,000 distinct CDR3 sequences, about half of them present only once. Note on this clonotype: Its specificity is not known.

From germline, CDR1 is MNHNY and CDR2 SVGAGI (reference sequence). With 8 bases removed from V and 7 bases from J, the gap between germline ends came to 14 bases. This CDR3 region has 13 residues. V is TRBV6-6 and J is TRBJ2-2; D is undetermined. The clonotype originates from a girl aged 5-17 years with multiple sclerosis. Sequenced input: blood. The CDR3 loop is CASVKDEVGELFF. DNA of the CDR3: TGTGCCAGCGTTAAAGATGAGGTCGGGGAGCTGTTTTTT.